This T cell receptor beta chain was retrieved from a study of blood T cell repertoires in COVID-19. At the level of the study: COVID-19 samples collected from the United States, Italy and Spain covered acute and convalescent phases. Nucleic acid was either cDNA or gDNA, and it came from T cells, B-cell-depleted T cells, or PBMCs.

The repertoire was sequenced with immunoSEQ multiplex PCR; TCRdb's copy has only in-frame clones and lacks some. Of fewer than 300,000 clones in the sample, about 89% are singletons; the top ten hold 1.5%. Trimming removed 1 base from V and 7 bases from J, with 13 bases in between. Germline values: CDR1 KGHSH, CDR2 LQKENI. The CDR3 has 15 amino acids. V is TRBV18 and J is TRBJ1-4; a weak D match, TRBD1 (6 bases). The sequencing input was peripheral blood. This TCR came from a woman in her thirties or forties who had recovered from COVID-19. DNA of the CDR3: TGTGCCAGCTCACCACTGGGGGCTGGGGGTGAAAAACTGTTTTTT. Residues: CASSPLGAGGEKLFF.